The clone carrying this T cell receptor (beta chain) was observed a few times. Its target is unknown. In TCRdb, the 5' RACE reads were re-called with MiXCR into one record per CDR3 protein. Altogether about 130,000 distinct CDR3 sequences are present, more than 6.5% being singletons, with the ten largest covering under 0.7%. This sample was taken from a study of T cells after yellow fever vaccination. Study findings and constraints: Abundant contaminating clonotypes from the bulk population could appear in FACS-sorted repertoires.

This clonotype originated in a man aged 25 to 40 who received the YFV17D yellow fever vaccine. The source was CD4+ T cells sorted from PBMCs, collected 10 days after the yellow fever booster vaccination.

CDR3 sequence (DNA): TGCGCCAGCAGCTTCGGACAGCCCAATCAGCCCCAGCATTTT. Translating gives CASSFGQPNQPQHF. The chain employs TRBV5-1 and TRBJ1-5; weak D call: TRBD1 (6 bases). Germline V lookup: CDR1 SGHRS, CDR2 YFSETQ. The V end lost 2 bases, the J end lost 3 bases, and 9 bases lay between the germline ends. This CDR3 comprises 14 residues.